Listed below are T cell receptor beta chains from one sample, sequenced in a study of blood T cell repertoires in COVID-19. The assay was immunoSEQ multiplex PCR, and TCRdb's table has in-frame clones only and misses some. The sample shows hundreds of thousands of clones, 86% of them seen only once. Material for sequencing was PBMCs or T cells enriched from blood (not recorded which). The receptors derive from a woman aged 50 to 60 who had recovered from COVID-19. The CDR3 runs from the conserved cysteine through the conserved F or W. D genes are given only for firm matches. The size of a clone is reported for some rows only, either as once, few or many, or as a class for expanded clones.

size	D	V	J	CDR3	DNA
once	TRBD1	TRBV24-1	TRBJ2-7	CATSDSGRGSYEQYF	TGTGCCACCAGTGATTCGGGCAGGGGGTCCTACGAGCAGTACTTC
-	-	TRBV9	TRBJ1-5	CASSVDSQSNQPQHF	TGTGCCAGCAGCGTAGATTCTCAGAGCAATCAGCCCCAGCATTTT
-	TRBD2	TRBV3-1/TRBV3-2	TRBJ2-1	CASTPGLAVYNEQFF	TGTGCCAGCACTCCGGGACTAGCGGTGTACAATGAGCAGTTCTTC
-	TRBD2	TRBV28	TRBJ2-1	CASSLLGGSGYNEQFF	TGTGCCAGCAGTTTACTAGGCGGGAGTGGCTACAATGAGCAGTTCTTC
-	-	TRBV7-9	TRBJ1-1	CASSFMTDLNTEAFF	TGTGCCAGCAGCTTTATGACAGATCTGAACACTGAAGCTTTCTTT
-	-	TRBV28	TRBJ2-7	CASSNRNSYEQYF	TGTGCCAGCTCGAACAGGAACTCCTACGAGCAGTACTTC
once	-	TRBV7-9	TRBJ1-5	CASSLTGGENQPQHF	TGTGCCAGCAGCTTGACGGGAGGCGAGAATCAGCCCCAGCATTTT
-	-	TRBV18	TRBJ2-7	CASSPRSSSYEQYF	TGTGCCAGCTCACCCCGATCGAGCTCCTACGAGCAGTACTTC
-	-	TRBV7-9	TRBJ1-2	CASSESGQLFGYTF	TGTGCCAGCAGCGAGTCGGGACAACTATTTGGCTACACCTTC
-	-	TRBV27	TRBJ1-6	CASSFRQANSPLHF	TGTGCCAGCAGTTTTAGGCAGGCTAATTCACCCCTCCACTTT
-	TRBD1	TRBV28	TRBJ1-3	CASSLYGVRQGVNTIYF	TGTGCCAGCAGTTTATATGGGGTGAGGCAGGGGGTGAACACCATATATTTT
-	TRBD2	TRBV5-4	TRBJ2-2	CASSLDFGGVNTGELFF	TGTGCCAGCAGCTTGGATTTCGGGGGGGTCAACACCGGGGAGCTGTTTTTT
-	-	TRBV18	TRBJ1-2	CASSSPGESYRYTF	TGTGCCAGCTCATCCCCGGGGGAGAGTTATCGCTACACCTTC
-	-	TRBV18	TRBJ2-7	CASSPWTEYEQYF	TGTGCCAGCTCACCTTGGACAGAATACGAGCAGTACTTC
few	TRBD1	TRBV6-5	TRBJ1-6	CASSLHRGRALHF	TGTGCCAGCAGTTTACACAGGGGGCGAGCCCTCCACTTT